This T cell receptor beta chain was sequenced during a study of radiation and T cells in renal cell carcinoma. Notes on the study in general: In blood, top tumor clones expanded by 2 weeks, shrinking by 4.

Time point of the sample: baseline pretreatment blood. As for treatment: 15 Gy SBRT to primary tumor, nephrectomy 4 weeks later. Concerning this clone: The antigen is not known.

J gave up 7 bases and V 5 bases, and 14 bases lay outside the gene matches. The V gene's germline CDR1 is SGHDT and CDR2 YYEEEE. The CDR3 length is 15 residues. Generated by immunoSEQ multiplex PCR, the TCRdb table keeps only in-frame clones and is missing some. The table shows tens of thousands of clones, with approximately 80% occurring only once. The chain employs TRBV5-6 and TRBJ2-7, with 8 bases that match TRBD1. The starting material was blood, obtained from a patient whose treatment included radiotherapy and nephrectomy. The sequence derives from a man in his sixties with renal cell carcinoma. The CDR3 is CASRAGTGYSGEQYF. The CDR3 DNA reads TGTGCCAGCAGGGCCGGGACAGGCTACTCGGGGGAGCAGTACTTC.